Below, 15 T cell receptor beta chains from the same sample are listed, as sequenced in a study of blood T cell repertoires in COVID-19. Here immunoSEQ multiplex PCR was the method, and the copy in TCRdb shows in-frame clones only, minus some. The table has more than 85,000 clones, roughly 80% seen once. The specimen sequenced was peripheral blood. Receptors were obtained from a woman at least 80 years old with acute or convalescent COVID-19.

The DNA for the CDR3 is TGTGCCAGCACCATAACAGGGCTACAGACCCAGTACTTC. Translating it yields CASTITGLQTQYF. V is TRBV11-2 and J is TRBJ2-5; TRBD1 might be the D (6 bases). Germline V gene sequence: CDR1 SGHAT, CDR2 FQNNGV. V was pared by 7 bases and J by 6 bases, with 15 bases between. The CDR3 extends over 13 amino acids. The full variable domain, completed using reference TRBV11-2 and TRBJ2-5, is EAGVAQSPRYKIIEKRQSVAFWCNPISGHATLYWYQQILGQGPKLLIQFQNNGVVDDSQLPKDRFSAERLKGVDSTLKIQPAKLEDSAVYLCASTITGLQTQYFGPGTRLLVL.

The gene calls are TRBV12-3 or TRBV12-4 and TRBJ2-7; 7 nucleotides line up with TRBD1. This CDR3 contains 12 residues. J was trimmed by 5 bases and V by 2 bases; bases with no gene match: 0. The CDR3 nucleotides are TGTGCCAGCAGTTTAACAGGGGACGAGCAGTACTTC. It translates to CASSLTGDEQYF.

The rearrangement uses TRBV2 and TRBJ2-5, with TRBD1 matching over 9 bases. The J segment lost 1 base and the V segment lost 6 bases, leaving 3 bases of the junction unmatched. CDR1 and CDR2 from the germline V gene are SNHLY and FYNNEI. The CDR3 runs to 14 residues. CDR3 DNA: TGTGCCAGCAGCGGGACAGGGTTCCAAGAGACCCAGTACTTC. As protein: CASSGTGFQETQYF.

V and J are TRBV9 and TRBJ2-3, with D possibly being TRBD1 (5 bases). This CDR3 is built from 17 residues. The ends were cut back, 3 bases at V and 2 bases at J, with 19 bases in the middle. Looked up from germline, CDR1 is SGDLS and CDR2 is YYNGEE. DNA of the CDR3: TGTGCCAGCAGCGCTCCAATTGGTGGGGCGGTCACAGATACGCAGTATTTT. Its protein product is CASSAPIGGAVTDTQYF.

V is TRBV9 and J is TRBJ2-1, with D possibly matching TRBD2 (6 bases). The CDR3 contains 16 residues. V was trimmed by 0 bases and J by 2 bases, leaving 12 bases between them. Germline V gives CDR1 SGDLS, CDR2 YYNGEE. The CDR3 DNA follows: TGTGCCAGCAGCGTAGGAGGTACGGGGGCCTACAATGAGCAGTTCTTC. Its translation: CASSVGGTGAYNEQFF.

The chain couples TRBV24-1 to TRBJ2-5; 7 positions agree with TRBD1. The junction had 11 bases not matched to a gene; V was cut back by 2 bases and J by 3 bases. Germline-derived CDR1 and CDR2 are KGHDR and SFDVKD. The CDR3 consists of 17 residues. The CDR3 bases are TGTGCCACCAGTGATTATGGGGACAGCCGGGGAAAAGAGACCCAGTACTTC. Amino acid sequence: CATSDYGDSRGKETQYF.

This sequence joins TRBV28 and TRBJ2-3; 8 nucleotides match TRBD1. Germline CDR1 reads MDHEN; CDR2 reads SYDVKM. V gave up 9 bases and J gave up 0 bases; unmatched junction bases: 11. This CDR3 spans 16 amino acids. This chain's CDR3 is CASNSPGGFSTDTQYF. The CDR3 coding sequence is TGTGCCAGTAATAGTCCAGGGGGCTTTAGCACAGATACGCAGTATTTT.

The rearrangement joins TRBV21-1 to TRBJ2-1; TRBD2, the table's D call, was not compared with the DNA. TRBV21-1 has pseudogene status. CDR3 size: 16 residues. CDR3 sequence reads: CASSKFSGTSYNEQFF. CDR3 nucleotides: TGTGCCAGCAGCAAATTCAGCGGGACCTCCTACAATGAGCAGTTCTTC.

This clone was detected a few times. The chain combines TRBV5-1 with TRBJ2-6, with TRBD2 matching 8 bases. This CDR3 has 17 residues. V trimming: 4 bases; J trimming: 0 bases; junction bases outside the gene matches: 6. CDR1 and CDR2 from the germline V gene are SGHRS and YFSETQ. The CDR3 sequence: CASSPREGNSGANVLTF. In DNA form, the CDR3 reads TGCGCCAGCAGCCCCCGGGAGGGTAACTCTGGGGCCAACGTCCTGACTTTC.

J is TRBJ2-3 and V is TRBV11-3; a weak D match, TRBD1 (6 bases). The CDR3 runs 14 residues. Between the trimmed V and J ends, which lost 1 base and 2 bases, there was a span of 7 bases. Per germline, CDR1 SGHNT and CDR2 YENEEA. The CDR3 reads CASSLGDNTDTQYF. The DNA for the CDR3 is TGTGCCAGCAGCTTAGGGGACAACACAGATACGCAGTATTTT.

This clone was counted a few times. The V call is TRBV27, the J call TRBJ2-7; 8 bases line up with TRBD2. J was trimmed by 4 bases and V by 8 bases; bases with no gene match: 13. Germline CDR1 reads MNHEY; CDR2 reads SMNVEV (reference sequence). The CDR3 is 15 residues long. CDR3 loop: CASSRSSGQSYEQYV. The DNA for the CDR3 is TGTGCCAGCTCCCGTTCTAGCGGGCAATCTTACGAGCAGTACGTC.

This rearrangement joins TRBV27 to TRBJ1-2, with D unresolved. CDR3 size: 14 residues. The V and J ends lost 0 bases and 7 bases respectively, with 12 bases between them. Per germline, CDR1 MNHEY and CDR2 SMNVEV (reference sequence). CDR3 in amino acids: CASSLSGLQGGYTF. CDR3 DNA sequence: TGTGCCAGCAGTTTATCAGGACTGCAAGGTGGCTACACCTTC.

The V gene is TRBV10-1, the J gene TRBJ2-4; no definite D call. Germline V lookup: CDR1 WNHNN, CDR2 SYGVQD (reference sequence). The CDR3 length is 14 residues. V lost 0 bases, J lost 9 bases, and 12 bases lay in between. The CDR3 coding sequence is TGCGCCAGCAGTGAGTCTCCGGTTATGAGCATTCAGTACTTC. This translates into CASSESPVMSIQYF.

This clone has just a few counts. The V and J genes are TRBV7-8 and TRBJ1-2, with TRBD1 matching 7 bases. After removal of 5 bases from V and 3 bases from J, the junction contained 6 bases not matched to a gene. There are 14 residues in the CDR3. Germline CDR1 reads SGHVS; CDR2 reads FQNEAQ. CDR3 nucleotides: TGTGCCAGCAGCGGGACCACAGGGGACTATGGCTACACCTTC. As protein: CASSGTTGDYGYTF.

The chain carries TRBV29-1 and TRBJ2-3; TRBD1 agrees at 8 bases. J gave up 4 bases and V 4 bases, and 7 bases lay outside the gene matches. CDR1 SQVTM and CDR2 ANQGSEA come from the germline V gene. The CDR3 spans 14 residues. Here the CDR3 reads CSVGPGQAADTQYF. DNA for the CDR3: TGCAGCGTTGGCCCGGGACAGGCTGCAGATACGCAGTATTTT.